This T cell receptor beta chain is from a study of T cell responses to AZD1222 COVID-19 vaccine. Regarding the study as a whole: With two AZD1222 doses given, Spike-specific TCR breadth and depth both rose. Baseline antibody screening turned up just a handful of seropositive AZD1222 recipients. Repertoires were collected only later (after the peak T cell response had occurred).

Here immunoSEQ multiplex PCR was the method, and the copy in TCRdb shows in-frame clones only, minus some. Of about 130,000 clones listed, over 85% were seen once; the top ten hold around 1.1%. Comments on this clone: What it binds is not known.

Pooled in the analysis were second doses at about 4 or about 12 weeks. The TCR originated in an adult who received the AZD1222 COVID-19 vaccine. Material: peripheral blood, obtained 28 days after the second AZD1222 dose.

The CDR3 spells CASSNRGFGFYEQYF. Written as DNA, the CDR3 is TGTGCCAGCAGCAACCGGGGGTTCGGATTCTACGAGCAGTACTTC. The chain is built from TRBV27 and TRBJ2-7; TRBD2 might be the D (6 bases). Germline CDR1 MNHEY, CDR2 SMNVEV (reference sequence). Between the trimmed V and J ends, which lost 6 bases and 3 bases, there was a span of 18 bases. This CDR3 is built from 15 residues.